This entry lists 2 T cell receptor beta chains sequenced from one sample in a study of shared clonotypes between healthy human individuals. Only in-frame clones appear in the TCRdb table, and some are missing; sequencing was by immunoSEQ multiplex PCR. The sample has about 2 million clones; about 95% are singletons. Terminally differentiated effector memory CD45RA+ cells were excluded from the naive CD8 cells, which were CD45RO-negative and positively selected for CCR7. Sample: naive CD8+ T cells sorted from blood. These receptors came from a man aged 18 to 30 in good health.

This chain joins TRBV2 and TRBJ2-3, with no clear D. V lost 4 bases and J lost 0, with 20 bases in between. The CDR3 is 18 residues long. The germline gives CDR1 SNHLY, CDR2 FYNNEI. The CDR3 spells CASSGPERTKQSTDTQYF. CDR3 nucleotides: TGTGCCAGCAGTGGTCCTGAGAGGACCAAGCAGAGCACAGATACGCAGTATTTT.

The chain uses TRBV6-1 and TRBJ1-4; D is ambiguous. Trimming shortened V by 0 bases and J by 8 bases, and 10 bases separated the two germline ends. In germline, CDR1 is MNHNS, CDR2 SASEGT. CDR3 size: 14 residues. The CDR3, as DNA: TGTGCCAGCAGTGAAGCGTGGGGTTCGGAAAAACTGTTTTTT. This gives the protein CASSEAWGSEKLFF.